This is a list of T cell receptor beta chains from one sample in a study of blood T cells in healthy people across ages. TCRdb fed the 5' RACE reads into MiXCR, producing one record per CDR3 protein. The table records around 970,000 distinct CDR3 sequences, about 53% of them present only once. Sequencing was performed on blood. These receptors came from a woman aged 60-70 years in good health. The CDR3 runs from the conserved cysteine through the conserved F or W. A D gene is named only where the DNA matches it firmly. A clone size is listed for some rows: how often the clone was seen (once, few, many), or a class if it is expanded.

D gene	clone size	V gene	J gene	CDR3 protein	CDR3 DNA
TRBD2	few	TRBV7-2	TRBJ2-7	CASSLTGGDYEQYF	TGTGCCAGCAGCTTAACGGGGGGGGACTACGAGCAGTACTTC
NA	few	TRBV28	TRBJ2-5	CASRPTRTGGYETQYF	TGTGCCAGCAGACCTACAAGGACAGGAGGGTATGAGACCCAGTACTTC
NA	NA	TRBV6-5	TRBJ1-5	CASSKSTGYNQPQHF	TGTGCCAGCTCGAAGTCGACAGGCTACAATCAGCCCCAGCATTTT
NA	NA	TRBV20-1	TRBJ1-5	CSAREKSKMDQPQHF	TGCAGTGCTAGAGAAAAAAGCAAAATGGATCAGCCCCAGCATTTT
NA	NA	TRBV4-1	TRBJ1-5	CASSQLRTRQVTHQPQHF	TGCGCCAGCAGCCAACTAAGGACGAGACAGGTTACTCATCAGCCCCAGCATTTT
TRBD1	few	TRBV11-2	TRBJ2-7	CASSYRTGAHEQYF	TGTGCCAGCAGTTACCGGACAGGGGCCCACGAGCAGTACTTC
NA	NA	TRBV20-1	TRBJ2-7	CSARPRGVVGSYEQYF	TGCAGTGCTAGACCAAGGGGGGTAGTAGGGTCCTACGAGCAGTACTTC
NA	few	TRBV7-2	TRBJ1-1	CASSLVLPLNTEAFF	TGTGCCAGCAGCTTAGTCCTACCTCTCAACACTGAAGCTTTCTTT
NA	NA	TRBV4-2	TRBJ1-1	CASSTRQAENTEAFF	TGTGCCAGCAGCACCCGACAGGCTGAGAACACTGAAGCTTTCTTT
TRBD2	NA	TRBV6-5	TRBJ2-1	CASSGLANGEQFF	TGTGCCAGCTCCGGACTAGCGAATGGTGAGCAGTTCTTC
NA	few	TRBV7-9	TRBJ1-4	CASSFEPNEKLFF	TGTGCCAGCAGCTTCGAACCTAATGAAAAACTGTTTTTT
NA	few	TRBV20-1	TRBJ2-7	CSARDALRIGYEQYF	TGCAGTGCTAGAGATGCCCTCAGGATAGGCTACGAGCAGTACTTC
NA	few	TRBV11-2	TRBJ1-6	CASSLWGSPLHF	TGTGCCAGCAGCTTGTGGGGTTCACCCCTCCACTTT
TRBD2	few	TRBV2	TRBJ2-7	CASTRREGPNEQYF	TGTGCCAGCACACGGCGGGAGGGCCCAAACGAGCAGTACTTC
TRBD2	NA	TRBV20-1	TRBJ2-5	CSARDVTRPSGRNEQYF	TGCAGTGCTAGAGATGTAACCCGTCCTAGCGGGAGAAATGAGCAGTACTTC
NA	NA	TRBV25-1	TRBJ2-5	CASSETEYQETQYF	TGTGCCAGCAGTGAAACAGAATATCAAGAGACCCAGTACTTC
TRBD1	NA	TRBV4-3	TRBJ2-1	CAGSPNRGPYNEQFF	TGCGCCGGCAGTCCAAACAGGGGGCCTTACAATGAGCAGTTCTTC
NA	NA	TRBV7-2	TRBJ2-7	CASSLTPAGYEQYF	TGTGCCAGCAGCTTAACCCCCGCGGGCTACGAGCAGTACTTC
TRBD2	once	TRBV7-2	TRBJ2-5	CASSSTGLAQETQYF	TGTGCCAGCAGCTCGACGGGACTAGCTCAAGAGACCCAGTACTTC
NA	NA	TRBV2	TRBJ2-7	CASMAGVDYEQYF	TGTGCCAGCATGGCAGGAGTCGACTACGAGCAGTACTTC
NA	NA	TRBV30	TRBJ2-7	CAWRRGQYEQYF	TGTGCCTGGAGGCGGGGGCAATACGAGCAGTACTTC
NA	few	TRBV7-6	TRBJ2-3	CASSLRTTPSTDTQYF	TGTGCCAGCAGCCTTAGGACTACTCCTAGCACAGATACGCAGTATTTT
TRBD2	NA	TRBV6-5	TRBJ2-5	CASSYSGFSGGQETQYF	TGTGCCAGCAGTTACTCTGGGTTTAGCGGGGGCCAAGAGACCCAGTACTTC
TRBD2	many	TRBV12-5	TRBJ2-3	CASGSGVGSGIVADTQYF	TGTGCTAGTGGTTCGGGTGTGGGGAGCGGGATTGTCGCAGATACGCAGTATTTT
TRBD2	NA	TRBV20-1	TRBJ2-7	CSEKAAGGRYNEQYF	TGCAGCGAAAAGGCTGCGGGGGGTCGATACAATGAGCAGTACTTC
NA	few	TRBV5-1	TRBJ2-7	CASSLSYSSTYEQYF	TGCGCCAGCAGCTTGTCGTACTCCTCCACCTACGAGCAGTACTTC
NA	NA	TRBV7-9	TRBJ1-6	CASSLASPLGVGSPLHF	TGTGCCAGCAGCTTAGCGTCTCCACTAGGGGTTGGCTCACCCCTCCACTTT
NA	few	TRBV18	TRBJ1-2	CASSPQGDGYTF	TGTGCCAGCTCACCCCAGGGAGATGGCTACACCTTC
TRBD2	NA	TRBV6-5	TRBJ2-1	CASSPVRGRSEQFF	TGTGCCAGCAGCCCAGTTCGCGGGAGAAGTGAGCAGTTCTTC
NA	NA	TRBV6-2/TRBV6-3	TRBJ2-5	CASTLANEQYF	TGTGCCAGCACCCTCGCGAATGAGCAGTACTTC
NA	few	TRBV27	TRBJ2-3	CASSWQNTDTQYF	TGTGCCAGCAGTTGGCAGAACACAGATACGCAGTATTTT
NA	NA	TRBV28	TRBJ1-6	CASSRLLGNSPLHF	TGTGCTAGCAGCAGACTCCTCGGTAATTCACCCCTCCACTTT